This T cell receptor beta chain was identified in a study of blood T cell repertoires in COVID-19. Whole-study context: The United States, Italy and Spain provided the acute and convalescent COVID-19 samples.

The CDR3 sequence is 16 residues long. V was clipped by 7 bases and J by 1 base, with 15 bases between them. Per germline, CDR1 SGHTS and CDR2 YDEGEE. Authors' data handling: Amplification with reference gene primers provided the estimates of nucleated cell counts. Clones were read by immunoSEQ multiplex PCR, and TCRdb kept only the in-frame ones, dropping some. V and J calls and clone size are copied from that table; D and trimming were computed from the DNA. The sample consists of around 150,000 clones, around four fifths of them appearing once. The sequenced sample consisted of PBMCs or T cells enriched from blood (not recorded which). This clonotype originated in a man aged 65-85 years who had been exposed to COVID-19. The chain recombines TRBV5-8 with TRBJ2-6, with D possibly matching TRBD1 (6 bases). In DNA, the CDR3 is TGTGCCAGCCTAATACAGAGGGGGTCTGGGGCCAACGTCCTGACTTTC. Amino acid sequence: CASLIQRGSGANVLTF.